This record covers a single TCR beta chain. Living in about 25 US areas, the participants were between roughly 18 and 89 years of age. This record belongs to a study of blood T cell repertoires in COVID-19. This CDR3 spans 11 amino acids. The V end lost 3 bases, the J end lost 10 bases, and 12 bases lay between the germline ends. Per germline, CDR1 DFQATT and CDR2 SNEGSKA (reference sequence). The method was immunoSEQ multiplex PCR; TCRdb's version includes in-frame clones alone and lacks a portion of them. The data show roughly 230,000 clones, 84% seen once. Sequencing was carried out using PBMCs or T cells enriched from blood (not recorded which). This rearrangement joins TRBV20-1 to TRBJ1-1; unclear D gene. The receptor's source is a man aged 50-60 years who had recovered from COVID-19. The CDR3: CSASGTTGAFF. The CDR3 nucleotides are TGCAGTGCTAGTGGAACTACCGGAGCTTTCTTT.